Below, 15 T cell receptor beta chains from the same sample are listed, as sequenced in a study of human thymus T cells. The protocol was immunoSEQ multiplex PCR, while the TCRdb copy is restricted to in-frame clones and leaves out a portion. The repertoire has tens of thousands of clones, roughly 95% of them found once; the top ten carry under 0.04%. Resected material from corrective heart surgery provided the thymus tissue analysed. The sequenced sample consisted of thymus tissue. These receptors originate from a girl less than two years old with a congenital heart defect but otherwise immunologically healthy.

The rearrangement links TRBV18 to TRBJ2-1; 7 bases are a match to TRBD1. CDR1 and CDR2 (germline): KGHSH, LQKENI. The ends lost 5 bases at V and 9 bases at J; junction bases unmatched: 4. This CDR3 has 12 amino acids. In nucleotides, the CDR3 is TGTGCCAGCTCAAGAGGGGGCTTTGAGCAGTTCTTC. It codes for CASSRGGFEQFF.

CDR3 nucleotides: TGTGCCAGCAGTGACAGGGACTATCAGCCCCAGCATTTT. This codes for CASSDRDYQPQHF. The chain employs TRBV2 and TRBJ1-5, with D tentatively TRBD1 (5 bases). The CDR3 has 13 amino acids. V was pared by 3 bases and J by 5 bases, with 8 bases between. Germline V gives CDR1 SNHLY, CDR2 FYNNEI. The variable domain in full, completed from reference TRBV2 and TRBJ1-5, reads EPEVTQTPSHQVTQMGQEVILRCVPISNHLYFYWYRQILGQKVEFLVSFYNNEISEKSEIFDDQFSVERPDGSNFTLKIRSTKLEDSAMYFCASSDRDYQPQHFGDGTRLSIL.

The chain recombines TRBV7-2 with TRBJ2-3; 8 bases fit TRBD1. V shed 1 base and J 4 bases; nucleotides not matched to a gene: 10. The V gene's germline CDR1 is SGHTA and CDR2 FQGNSA. The length of the CDR3 is 17 residues. The CDR3 is CASSLGSRDRIADTQYF. The CDR3 DNA reads TGTGCCAGCAGCTTAGGGTCTAGGGACAGGATCGCAGATACGCAGTATTTT.

This clone was counted a single time. The rearrangement uses TRBV19 and TRBJ1-2; D might be TRBD1 (6 bases). The germline CDR1 and CDR2 sequences are LNHDA and SQIVND (reference sequence). Trimming pared 10 bases from V and 4 bases from J, leaving 16 bases between. CDR3 length: 13 residues. DNA of the CDR3: TGTGCCACCCTACAGGGCCGGGGCTATGGCTACACCTTC. Amino acid sequence: CATLQGRGYGYTF.

The chain combines TRBV27 with TRBJ2-3; D unresolved. V gave up 2 bases and J gave up 0 bases, with 18 bases separating them. CDR3 length: 18 amino acids. The germline V gene encodes CDR1 MNHEY and CDR2 SMNVEV (reference sequence). In nucleotides, the CDR3 is TGTGCCAGCAGTTTACTCCCCCAGAAATTCTCTAGCACAGATACGCAGTATTTT. Translated, it gives CASSLLPQKFSSTDTQYF.

The rearrangement uses TRBV11-2 and TRBJ2-7; D not certain. The V gene lost 0 bases and the J gene lost 1 base, with 7 bases spanning the gap. The CDR3 contains 14 residues. Germline V lookup: CDR1 SGHAT, CDR2 FQNNGV. CDR3 in DNA: TGTGCCAGCAGCTTAGATCTGCAGTCCTACGAGCAGTACTTC. Translating gives CASSLDLQSYEQYF.

The rearrangement uses TRBV10-2 and TRBJ2-3, with TRBD1 matching over 7 bases. Germline V lookup: CDR1 WSHSY, CDR2 SAAADI. V shed 3 bases, J shed 5 bases, and the junction held 5 bases outside the gene matches. The CDR3 runs 14 residues. The CDR3 reads CASSDRGNEDTQYF. The CDR3, as DNA: TGCGCCAGCAGTGACAGGGGGAATGAAGATACGCAGTATTTT.

This chain connects TRBV4-3 to TRBJ2-7, with 7 bases identical to TRBD1. The length of the CDR3 is 16 residues. The junction had 11 bases not matched to a gene; V was cut back by 2 bases and J by 4 bases. The germline V gene encodes CDR1 LGHNA and CDR2 YSLEER. CDR3 bases: TGCGCCAGCAGCCAATTAGCCGGGACAGAGATTTACGAGCAGTACTTC. Translating gives CASSQLAGTEIYEQYF.

V is TRBV11-3 and J is TRBJ2-1, with D possibly being TRBD1 (5 bases). Trimming cost V 0 bases and J 3 bases, with 15 bases left between them. This CDR3 comprises 17 residues. CDR1 and CDR2 from the germline V gene are SGHNT and YENEEA. In nucleotides, the CDR3 is TGTGCCAGCAGCTTAGAGGCAAAAGGGGCACACTACAATGAGCAGTTCTTC. It codes for CASSLEAKGAHYNEQFF.

The J gene is TRBJ2-1, the V gene TRBV7-6; 11 bases are a match to TRBD2. The CDR3 is 15 amino acids. The germline V gene has CDR1 SGHVS and CDR2 FNYEAQ. With 1 base clipped from V and 9 bases from J, the junction kept 5 bases outside the gene matches. The chain's CDR3 is CASSLVPSGRSEQFF. The DNA for the CDR3 is TGTGCCAGCAGCTTAGTACCTAGCGGGAGGAGTGAGCAGTTCTTC.

The chain uses TRBV5-6 and TRBJ1-1; D may be TRBD1 (6 bases). The CDR3 has 12 amino acids. Germline V gene data show CDR1 as SGHDT and CDR2 as YYEEEE. Trimming shortened V by 4 bases and J by 8 bases, and 12 bases separated the two germline ends. The CDR3 protein is CASSSRTDEAFF. CDR3 DNA sequence: TGTGCCAGCAGCAGCCGGACAGACGAAGCTTTCTTT.

This clone was observed a single time. J is TRBJ2-7 and V is TRBV9; perhaps TRBD2 as D (7 bases). V was shortened by 6 bases and J by 5 bases, with 18 bases between the two germline ends. Per the germline V gene, CDR1 is SGDLS and CDR2 is YYNGEE. The CDR3 has 14 amino acids. The CDR3: CASTKGGGLDEQYF. DNA for the CDR3: TGTGCCAGCACCAAAGGGGGGGGTCTTGACGAGCAGTACTTC. The variable domain in full, completed from reference TRBV9 and TRBJ2-7, reads DSGVTQTPKHLITATGQRVTLRCSPRSGDLSVYWYQQSLDQGLQFLIQYYNGEERAKGNILERFSAQQFPDLHSELNLSSLELGDSALYFCASTKGGGLDEQYFGPGTRLTVT.

In its sample, this clone was seen once. This chain connects TRBV7-9 to TRBJ1-4; 8 positions agree with TRBD1. This CDR3 region has 16 residues. The junction had 10 bases not matched to a gene; V was cut back by 4 bases and J by 6 bases. The germline V gene has CDR1 SEHNR and CDR2 FQNEAQ (reference sequence). The CDR3 nucleotides read TGTGCCAGCAGCTCCGGACAGGGCACATGGTATGAAAAACTGTTTTTT. Translated, it gives CASSSGQGTWYEKLFF.

This chain uses TRBV11-2 with TRBJ2-1; 10 nucleotides agree with TRBD1. Germline V gives CDR1 SGHAT, CDR2 FQNNGV. The V and J ends lost 3 bases and 2 bases, in that order; junction bases with no gene match: 4. The CDR3 length is 16 residues. Here the CDR3 DNA reads TGTGCCAGCAGCTTTCGGGACAGGGGAGCCTACAATGAGCAGTTCTTC. Its protein is CASSFRDRGAYNEQFF.

This chain links TRBV11-2 with TRBJ1-3; a possible D gene is TRBD1 (5 bases). Per germline, CDR1 SGHAT and CDR2 FQNNGV. Trimming shortened V by 5 bases and J by 0 bases, and 23 bases separated the two germline ends. The length of the CDR3 is 19 residues. In nucleotides, the CDR3 is TGTGCCAGCAGCCCCGGTATTGGGGGACTAGCAACCTCTGGAAACACCATATATTTT. Translation gives CASSPGIGGLATSGNTIYF. Combining the CDR3 with reference TRBV11-2 and TRBJ1-3 gives the whole variable domain EAGVAQSPRYKIIEKRQSVAFWCNPISGHATLYWYQQILGQGPKLLIQFQNNGVVDDSQLPKDRFSAERLKGVDSTLKIQPAKLEDSAVYLCASSPGIGGLATSGNTIYFGEGSWLTVV.